Following are 8 T cell receptor beta chains from one sample sequenced in a study of T cell changes during pregnancy in multiple sclerosis. Assay used: immunoSEQ multiplex PCR; TCRdb lists only in-frame clones, some missing. Of roughly 38,000 clones listed, under 95% are singletons. Specimen: CD4+ T cells from peripheral blood mononuclear cells, collected in the second trimester of pregnancy. Every receptor here comes from a female donor in good health, enrolled as a control in a pregnancy study.

The chain recombines TRBV10-3 with TRBJ1-6; 7 bases are shared with TRBD1. CDR1 and CDR2 from the germline V gene are ENHRY and SYGVKD. CDR3 length: 14 residues. With 7 bases clipped from V and 7 bases from J, the junction kept 7 bases outside the gene matches. The CDR3 is CAITRDRENSPLHF. The DNA of the CDR3 is TGTGCCATCACCCGAGACAGGGAGAATTCACCCCTCCACTTT.

V and J are TRBV28 and TRBJ1-2; 9 nucleotides align to TRBD1. The CDR3 loop spans 14 amino acids. V lost 10 bases, J lost 6 bases, and 12 bases stayed unmatched. Per germline, CDR1 MDHEN and CDR2 SYDVKM. The CDR3 protein is CAIKLGTGHNGYTF. The CDR3 bases are TGTGCCATCAAACTCGGGACAGGGCATAATGGCTACACCTTC.

V usage is TRBV11-3 and J usage is TRBJ2-7, with D possibly being TRBD2 (6 bases). Deletions cut 3 bases from V and 1 base from J, with 7 bases between. This CDR3 has 13 amino acids. Germline V gene sequence: CDR1 SGHNT, CDR2 YENEEA. CDR3: CASSFGTSYEQYF. The CDR3, as DNA: TGTGCCAGCAGCTTCGGGACTTCCTACGAGCAGTACTTC.

The chain joins TRBV5-5 to TRBJ1-3; D is undetermined. Germline-derived CDR1 and CDR2 are SGHKS and YYEKEE (reference sequence). V was clipped by 0 bases and J by 4 bases, with 8 bases between them. The CDR3 is made up of 14 amino acids. As DNA, the CDR3 is TGTGCCAGCAGCTTGGATGGAGTCGGAAACACCATATATTTT. As protein: CASSLDGVGNTIYF.

V gene TRBV7-2 combines with J gene TRBJ1-4; D is unclear. The germline V gene encodes CDR1 SGHTA and CDR2 FQGNSA. Trimming removed 3 bases at V and 0 bases at J, with 5 bases between. The CDR3 has 14 residues. The CDR3 protein is CASSFRATNEKLFF. For the CDR3, the DNA is TGTGCCAGCAGCTTTCGGGCAACTAATGAAAAACTGTTTTTT.

V usage is TRBV5-6 and J usage is TRBJ2-3; 10 bases fit TRBD2. The V gene's germline CDR1 is SGHDT and CDR2 YYEEEE. V shed 3 bases and J 3 bases; nucleotides not matched to a gene: 10. The CDR3 extends over 17 amino acids. The CDR3 spells CASSSTLAGGRTDTQYF. Written as DNA, the CDR3 is TGTGCCAGCAGCTCAACTTTAGCGGGGGGAAGGACAGATACGCAGTATTTT.

The chain recombines TRBV6-6 with TRBJ2-7; a possible D gene is TRBD1 (6 bases). The CDR3 is 14 amino acids. Germline values: CDR1 MNHNY, CDR2 SVGAGI (reference sequence). V was pared by 0 bases and J by 2 bases, with 8 bases between. The chain's CDR3 is CASSYSSGAYEQYF. DNA of the CDR3: TGTGCCAGCAGTTACTCTTCAGGGGCCTACGAGCAGTACTTC.

V is TRBV27 and J is TRBJ2-2; possible D gene TRBD1, 6 bases. The CDR3 covers 15 residues. CDR1 and CDR2 from the germline V gene are MNHEY and SMNVEV (reference sequence). The V gene lost 3 bases and the J gene lost 1 base, with 9 bases spanning the gap. CDR3: CASSLTGENTGELFF. The CDR3 nucleotides are TGTGCCAGCAGTTTGACAGGTGAGAACACCGGGGAGCTGTTTTTT.